The 18 T cell receptor beta chains presented below share a single source sample, sequenced in a study of read filtering for tumor transcriptome and immune sequencing. Molecular barcoded adaptors covering alpha/delta and beta/gamma chains were used on around 400 ng RNA. Each CDR3 protein is one row after TCRdb ran MiXCR on the reads. In the table there are approximately 14,000 distinct CDR3 sequences, over 20% of which are singletons. The source material was a population of CD138-negative cells sorted from bone marrow. The receptors originated from a donor aged 40 or older with multiple myeloma.

This clonotype was found many times. This chain links TRBV20-1 with TRBJ1-1; no definite D call. Germline CDR1 and CDR2: DFQATT and SNEGSKA (reference sequence). Trimming took off 6 bases at V and 2 bases at J, with 16 bases between the two ends. The CDR3 is 14 residues long. For the CDR3, the DNA is TGCAGTGCCCTATCGCCCCTGATAAACACTGAAGCTTTCTTT. Translated: CSALSPLINTEAFF.

This clonotype was seen more than once but under ten times. This chain joins TRBV7-2 and TRBJ2-7; 7 bases line up with TRBD1. CDR3 length equals 14 residues. The ends lost 5 bases at V and 3 bases at J; junction bases unmatched: 7. Germline CDR1 is SGHTA and CDR2 is FQGNSA. CDR3 bases: TGTGCCAGCAGCCCCCGACAGGGATACTACGAGCAGTACTTC. Its translation is CASSPRQGYYEQYF.

This clonotype was found a few times. A much bigger clone sits one base away, suggesting this may be a read error. The V gene is TRBV20-1, the J gene TRBJ2-7; weak D call: TRBD1 (5 bases). This CDR3 region has 15 residues. V dropped 2 bases and J dropped 5 bases, with 19 bases sitting between them. CDR1 and CDR2 (germline): DFQATT, SNEGSKA (reference sequence). DNA of the CDR3: TGCAGTGCTAGACCAGAGGCCGGACAAACCCACGAGCAGTACTTC. This gives the protein CSARPEAGQTHEQYF.

In this sample, this clonotype turned up a few times. The chain joins TRBV7-9 to TRBJ2-2; 12 bases are shared with TRBD2. CDR3 length: 16 residues. V lost 4 bases, J lost 6 bases, and 6 bases stayed unmatched. Per the germline V gene, CDR1 is SEHNR and CDR2 is FQNEAQ (reference sequence). This chain's CDR3 is CASSYPTSGRAGELFF. The DNA for the CDR3 is TGTGCCAGCAGCTACCCGACTAGCGGGAGAGCCGGGGAGCTGTTTTTT.

Remarks on this clonotype: Just one base apart from a much larger clone, this may be a read error. CDR3 DNA sequence: TGTGCCAGCAGTTCATGGACAGGGGGCAATCAGCCCCCGCATTTT. Its protein product is CASSSWTGGNQPPHF. V and J are TRBV12-3 or TRBV12-4 and TRBJ1-5, with 11 bases matching TRBD1. This CDR3 comprises 15 residues.

This clonotype was seen at least ten times. The chain employs TRBV4-1 and TRBJ1-1, with 8 bases fitting TRBD1. Germline V CDR1 and CDR2: MGHRA, YSYEKL. This CDR3 has 15 residues. Trimming took 7 bases from V and 1 from J; bases not matched to a gene: 8. The CDR3: CASTFRQGTNTEAFF. The CDR3 bases are TGCGCCAGCACCTTTCGACAGGGGACGAACACTGAAGCTTTCTTT.

This clonotype occurred many times. The chain links TRBV20-1 to TRBJ1-1; 9 bases are a match to TRBD1. Trimming cost V 6 bases and J 0 bases; bases outside gene matches: 11. Germline CDR1 and CDR2: DFQATT and SNEGSKA (reference sequence). The CDR3 runs to 16 residues. In nucleotides, the CDR3 is TGCAGTGCGCCCGTCCCGGGACAGGGTCTGAACACTGAAGCTTTCTTT. It specifies CSAPVPGQGLNTEAFF.

This clonotype was found many times. The V gene is TRBV2, the J gene TRBJ2-2; TRBD2 matches at 9 bases. Per the germline V gene, CDR1 is SNHLY and CDR2 is FYNNEI. The CDR3 is made up of 14 amino acids. With 7 bases clipped from V and 5 bases from J, the junction kept 5 bases outside the gene matches. This chain's CDR3 is CASNSGSGTGELFF. CDR3 DNA sequence: TGTGCCAGCAATAGCGGGAGTGGTACCGGGGAGCTGTTTTTT.

Details on this clonotype: This could be a read error, since a much larger clone is one nucleotide away. The conserved phenylalanine or tryptophan normally closing the CDR3 is absent here, so this likely arose from a read error. V is TRBV7-9 and J is TRBJ2-1, with D hard to call. The CDR3 is 14 amino acids. The germline CDR1 and CDR2 sequences are SEHNR and FQNEAQ (reference sequence). Trimming took 0 bases from V and 9 from J, leaving 12 bases between them. The DNA for the CDR3 is TGTGCCAGCAGCTTAGCTCTGGGTTCAATTGAGCAGTTCCTC. Residues: CASSLALGSIEQFL.

The table lists this clonotype with many counts. The gene calls are TRBV5-1 and TRBJ2-3, with D perhaps being TRBD1 or TRBD2 (5 bases each). The germline V gene has CDR1 SGHRS and CDR2 YFSETQ. The V end was cut by 7 bases, the J end by 2 bases, with 11 bases between. The length of the CDR3 is 13 residues. The CDR3 loop reads CASGDEFTDTQYF. The CDR3 DNA follows: TGCGCCAGCGGGGACGAGTTCACAGATACGCAGTATTTT.

In its sample, this clonotype was seen many times. The chain uses TRBV10-2 and TRBJ2-1; 11 bases are a match to TRBD2. The trim removed 9 bases at V and 10 bases at J, leaving 11 bases unmatched. The length of the CDR3 is 14 residues. Germline CDR1 reads WSHSY; CDR2 reads SAAADI. In DNA form, the CDR3 reads TGCGCCAGTTATAATAGCGGGGGGGCCGAAGAGCAGTTCTTC. This translates into CASYNSGGAEEQFF.

In its sample, this clonotype was seen many times. The rearrangement joins TRBV12-5 to TRBJ2-5; the match to TRBD2 covers 11 bases. Unmatched junction bases numbered 6, after V lost 4 bases and J lost 5 bases. This CDR3 spans 15 amino acids. Germline CDR1 reads LGHNT; CDR2 reads FRNRAP. CDR3 coding DNA: TGTGCTAGTGGTTACATAGCGGGGGGGAGGGAGACCCAGTACTTC. Its protein is CASGYIAGGRETQYF.

This clonotype was seen a few times. The chain couples TRBV4-1 to TRBJ1-1; possibly TRBD1 for D (6 bases). V was trimmed by 0 bases and J by 4 bases, leaving 18 bases between them. This CDR3 has 17 residues. Germline V gene data show CDR1 as MGHRA and CDR2 as YSYEKL. DNA for the CDR3: TGCGCCAGCAGCCAAGATAGACGGCAGGGGCGCATCACTGAAGCTTTCTTT. Translation gives CASSQDRRQGRITEAFF.

This clonotype was counted many times. The gene calls are TRBV4-2 and TRBJ2-5; 7 bases are shared with TRBD1. Germline trimming cut 1 base from V and 2 bases from J; bases unmatched to any gene: 4. This CDR3 contains 15 residues. CDR1 is LGHNA and CDR2 is YNFKEQ in the germline V gene. CDR3 nucleotide sequence: TGTGCCAGCAGCCAAGGCCAGGGGGAACAAGAGACCCAGTACTTC. Protein sequence: CASSQGQGEQETQYF.

This clonotype was detected only a few times. The chain couples TRBV29-1 to TRBJ1-6; 7 positions agree with TRBD1. CDR1 is SQVTM and CDR2 is ANQGSEA in the germline V gene. Trimming at V came to 6 bases and at J to 6 bases, leaving 5 bases not matched to a gene. The CDR3 length is 13 residues. The CDR3 sequence is CSVSTGLNSPLHF. The CDR3 coding sequence is TGCAGCGTCTCGACAGGGCTTAATTCACCCCTCCACTTT.

A few counts support this clonotype. J is TRBJ1-1 and V is TRBV6-1, with a possible D match to TRBD1 (5 bases). The CDR3 contains 14 residues. The ends were cut back, 3 bases at V and 11 bases at J, with 19 bases in the middle. Looked up from germline, CDR1 is MNHNS and CDR2 is SASEGT. CDR3 nucleotide sequence: TGTGCCAGCAGTGACCCGGGGGGGTTTGGCGGGGCTTTCTTT. It yields the protein CASSDPGGFGGAFF.

The chain joins TRBV19 to TRBJ2-7, with 7 bases aligning to TRBD2. V lost 4 bases to trimming and J lost 6 bases; unmatched junction nucleotides: 6. Germline-derived CDR1 and CDR2 are LNHDA and SQIVND (reference sequence). This CDR3 region has 13 residues. The CDR3 reads CASSSGRTGEQYF. CDR3 coding DNA: TGTGCCAGTAGTAGCGGGAGAACGGGCGAGCAGTACTTC. Supplemented by reference TRBV19 and TRBJ2-7, the full variable domain reads DGGITQSPKYLFRKEGQNVTLSCEQNLNHDAMYWYRQDPGQGLRLIYYSQIVNDFQKGDIAEGYSVSREKKESFPLTVTSAQKNPTAFYLCASSSGRTGEQYFGPGTRLTVT.

This clonotype was detected many times. The chain recombines TRBV10-3 with TRBJ2-5; the match to TRBD1 covers 10 bases. V dropped 5 bases and J dropped 1; count of bases not matched to a gene: 16. Germline loops: CDR1 ENHRY, CDR2 SYGVKD. This CDR3 has 19 amino acids. CDR3 nucleotides: TGTGCCATCAGTCGCGGCCGATACGGGACAGGGGTTGGCCAAGAGACCCAGTACTTC. Translating it yields CAISRGRYGTGVGQETQYF.